These 26 T cell receptor beta chains came from one sample sequenced in a study of blood T cell repertoires in COVID-19. Sequenced by immunoSEQ multiplex PCR; TCRdb stores in-frame clones only, minus some. The sample yields 160,000 or so clones, roughly nine tenths seen once. The sample taken for sequencing was peripheral blood. These receptors were taken from a man in his sixties with acute or convalescent COVID-19.

The V call is TRBV2, the J call TRBJ2-1, with D possibly matching TRBD1 (6 bases). The V end lost 4 bases, the J end lost 9 bases, and 22 bases lay between the germline ends. Germline CDR1 reads SNHLY; CDR2 reads FYNNEI. The length of the CDR3 is 16 residues. The CDR3 sequence is CASSGEWSTGLGEQFF. In DNA, the CDR3 is TGTGCCAGCAGTGGGGAGTGGTCTACAGGGTTAGGTGAGCAGTTCTTC.

This clone was detected once. The rearrangement links TRBV29-1 to TRBJ1-2, with D tentatively TRBD1 (5 bases). The CDR3 extends over 11 amino acids. The germline CDR1 and CDR2 sequences are SQVTM and ANQGSEA. Trimming pared 7 bases from V and 0 bases from J, leaving 6 bases between. The CDR3 DNA sequence: TGCAGCGCGACAGCTAACTATGGCTACACCTTC. It specifies CSATANYGYTF. The full variable domain, its missing parts supplied by reference TRBV29-1 and TRBJ1-2, is SAVISQKPSRDICQRGTSLTIQCQVDSQVTMMFWYRQQPGQSLTLIATANQGSEATYESGFVIDKFPISRPNLTFSTLTVSNMSPEDSSIYLCSATANYGYTFGSGTRLTVV.

The V and J genes are TRBV5-1 and TRBJ1-1; 9 bases agree with TRBD1. The germline V gene has CDR1 SGHRS and CDR2 YFSETQ. The CDR3 is made up of 14 amino acids. Losses at the gene ends were 4 bases for V and 3 bases for J; bases not matched to a gene: 4. Here the CDR3 reads CASSQWDRDTEAFF. Here the CDR3 DNA reads TGCGCCAGCAGCCAATGGGACAGGGACACTGAAGCTTTCTTT. The full variable domain, in which reference TRBV5-1 and TRBJ1-1 provide the parts outside the CDR3, is KAGVTQTPRYLIKTRGQQVTLSCSPISGHRSVSWYQQTPGQGLQFLFEYFSETQRNKGNFPGRFSGRQFSNSRSEMNVSTLELGDSALYLCASSQWDRDTEAFFGQGTRLTVV.

The chain combines TRBV9 with TRBJ1-2; 11 bases are shared with TRBD1. The CDR3 spans 13 residues. The germline CDR1 and CDR2 sequences are SGDLS and YYNGEE. V was pared by 3 bases and J by 11 bases, with 6 bases of the junction left unmatched. The CDR3 spells CASSDTGTGGYTF. The CDR3 DNA reads TGTGCCAGCAGCGACACCGGGACAGGGGGATACACCTTC. Complete variable domain (other parts from reference TRBV9 and TRBJ1-2): DSGVTQTPKHLITATGQRVTLRCSPRSGDLSVYWYQQSLDQGLQFLIQYYNGEERAKGNILERFSAQQFPDLHSELNLSSLELGDSALYFCASSDTGTGGYTFGSGTRLTVV.

This chain uses TRBV7-2 with TRBJ2-5; 11 bases are a match to TRBD2. CDR1 is SGHTA and CDR2 is FQGNSA in the germline V gene. The CDR3 covers 16 residues. The V segment lost 1 base and the J segment 2 bases; nucleotides outside the gene matches: 3. In DNA form, the CDR3 reads TGTGCCAGCAGCTTAGGGGGACTAGCGGAACAAGAGACCCAGTACTTC. This gives the protein CASSLGGLAEQETQYF.

The rearrangement uses TRBV6-5 and TRBJ1-2; 8 bases are shared with TRBD1. V shed 6 bases, J shed 7 bases, and the junction held 7 bases outside the gene matches. CDR1 and CDR2 (germline): MNHEY, SVGAGI. The CDR3 has 13 residues. The CDR3 reads CASSGQGSRGYTF. CDR3 nucleotides: TGTGCCAGCAGCGGACAGGGTTCGCGTGGCTACACCTTC.

The chain is built from TRBV25-1 and TRBJ2-1; 8 bases agree with TRBD2. The trim removed 2 bases at V and 10 bases at J, leaving 4 bases unmatched. Per germline, CDR1 MGHDK and CDR2 SYGVNS. The CDR3 runs to 13 residues. The CDR3 loop is CASSEGSGEEQFF. For the CDR3, the DNA is TGTGCCAGCAGTGAAGGTAGCGGGGAGGAGCAGTTCTTC.

This clone was recorded once. The chain links TRBV7-2 to TRBJ2-3; D gene ambiguous. Trimming removed 5 bases from V and 3 bases from J, with 6 bases in between. This CDR3 is 12 amino acids long. The V gene's germline CDR1 is SGHTA and CDR2 FQGNSA. DNA for the CDR3: TGTGCCAGCAGCCCCCCAACAGATACGCAGTATTTT. It translates to CASSPPTDTQYF.

The V and J genes are TRBV19 and TRBJ1-6; 9 bases agree with TRBD1. CDR1 and CDR2 (germline): LNHDA, SQIVND (reference sequence). Trimming at V came to 1 base and at J to 10 bases, leaving 11 bases not matched to a gene. The CDR3 is made up of 17 amino acids. CDR3 DNA sequence: TGTGCCAGTAGTATAGCCCCGGGACAGGGTATAAAGTCACCCCTCCACTTT. It translates to CASSIAPGQGIKSPLHF.

CDR3 residues: CASIEQGAIIREAFF. The CDR3 nucleotides are TGTGCCAGTATCGAGCAGGGGGCGATAATAAGGGAAGCTTTCTTT. V is TRBV19 and J is TRBJ1-1, with 8 bases identical to TRBD1. Per the germline V gene, CDR1 is LNHDA and CDR2 is SQIVND (reference sequence). V shed 7 bases, J shed 8 bases, and the junction held 15 bases outside the gene matches. This CDR3 is built from 15 residues.

The genes are TRBV5-1 and TRBJ1-2; tentatively, D is TRBD1 (5 bases). Germline V lookup: CDR1 SGHRS, CDR2 YFSETQ. This CDR3 comprises 13 residues. The V gene lost 4 bases and the J gene lost 4 bases, with 11 bases spanning the gap. CDR3 loop: CASSAGRPYGYTF. The DNA of the CDR3 is TGCGCCAGCAGCGCAGGGCGTCCCTATGGCTACACCTTC.

The chain recombines TRBV29-1 with TRBJ1-1; 7 bases are shared with TRBD1. The CDR3 spans 13 residues. Germline CDR1 is SQVTM and CDR2 is ANQGSEA. J gave up 4 bases and V 2 bases, and 4 bases lay outside the gene matches. The CDR3: CSVEPPGGTEAFF. In DNA form, the CDR3 reads TGCAGCGTTGAACCACCAGGGGGCACTGAAGCTTTCTTT.

The chain uses TRBV4-1 and TRBJ2-1; 7 bases agree with TRBD1. This CDR3 is 15 amino acids long. Germline-derived CDR1 and CDR2 are MGHRA and YSYEKL. The V and J ends lost 6 bases and 5 bases, in that order; junction bases with no gene match: 10. For the CDR3, the DNA is TGCGCCAGCAGTCGTGGGACAGTAACCAACAATGAGCAGTTCTTC. Its translation is CASSRGTVTNNEQFF.

CDR3 sequence reads: CASSLARGLSEKLFF. The CDR3 bases are TGCGCCAGCAGCTTGGCAAGGGGCTTAAGTGAAAAACTGTTTTTT. J is TRBJ1-4 and V is TRBV5-1, with D possibly being TRBD1 (5 bases). Per germline, CDR1 SGHRS and CDR2 YFSETQ. Between the trimmed V and J ends, which lost 0 bases and 7 bases, there was a span of 13 bases. The CDR3 totals 15 residues.

In nucleotides, the CDR3 is TGTGCCAGCTCACTCCTGGGCAAGGGCGGTGCGGGCTACGAGCAGTACTTC. Protein: CASSLLGKGGAGYEQYF. The gene calls are TRBV18 and TRBJ2-7; TRBD2 is a possible D gene (5 bases). V shed 4 bases and J shed 3 bases, with 22 bases lying between them. The CDR3 spans 17 residues. Germline-derived CDR1 and CDR2 are KGHSH and LQKENI.

The rearrangement uses TRBV5-8 and TRBJ2-5; 8 positions agree with TRBD1. CDR1 and CDR2 from the germline V gene are SGHTS and YDEGEE. This CDR3 has 15 residues. J lost 5 bases, V lost 0 bases, and 6 bases had no gene match. The CDR3 DNA reads as TGTGCCAGCAGCTTGGCCTCAGGGGGCCGCGAGACCCAGTACTTC. Protein: CASSLASGGRETQYF.

The CDR3 nucleotides read TGTGCCAGCAGTGCCAGGGTCGTCTCCTACAATGAGCAGTTCTTC. Its translation: CASSARVVSYNEQFF. This chain uses TRBV6-4 with TRBJ2-1, with D possibly matching TRBD1 (5 bases). Trimming took 4 bases from V and 0 from J, leaving 10 bases between them. CDR3 size: 15 residues. Germline lookup yields CDR1 MRHNA and CDR2 SNTAGT.

The chain has TRBV15 and TRBJ1-5; 7 positions agree with TRBD1. This CDR3 spans 16 amino acids. The V and J ends lost 8 bases and 3 bases, in that order; junction bases with no gene match: 13. Per the germline V gene, CDR1 is LNHNV and CDR2 is YYDKDF (reference sequence). This chain's CDR3 is CATQPLGQQNNQPQHF. The CDR3, as DNA: TGTGCCACCCAGCCACTGGGACAGCAAAACAATCAGCCCCAGCATTTT.

CDR3 nucleotides: TGTGCCAGCGGGTCGACAGGGGATGAGCAGTTCTTC. Translation gives CASGSTGDEQFF. The rearrangement uses TRBV2 and TRBJ2-1; 8 bases agree with TRBD1. CDR3 length equals 12 residues. Germline values: CDR1 SNHLY, CDR2 FYNNEI. J lost 8 bases, V lost 8 bases, and 5 bases had no gene match.

The chain carries TRBV27 and TRBJ2-7, with 14 bases matching TRBD2. The V gene's germline CDR1 is MNHEY and CDR2 SMNVEV (reference sequence). V trimming: 6 bases; J trimming: 1 base; junction bases outside the gene matches: 8. The CDR3 runs 17 residues. The CDR3 region has the DNA TGTGCCAGCAGCCATGGGACTAGCGGGGGCTATTCCTACGAGCAGTACTTC. Translated, it gives CASSHGTSGGYSYEQYF.

The genes are TRBV5-8 and TRBJ1-4; D possibly corresponds to TRBD1 (6 bases). Germline CDR1 is SGHTS and CDR2 is YDEGEE. Deletions cut 0 bases from V and 7 bases from J, with 7 bases between. CDR3 length: 13 residues. The chain's CDR3 is CASSLDRVEKLFF. The CDR3 bases are TGTGCCAGCAGCTTGGACAGGGTTGAAAAACTGTTTTTT.

This chain uses TRBV6-2 or TRBV6-3 with TRBJ2-1; 8 nucleotides match TRBD1. This CDR3 is 15 amino acids long. After removal of 0 bases from V and 8 bases from J, the junction contained 6 bases not matched to a gene. Germline-derived CDR1 and CDR2 are MNHEY and SVGEGT. The CDR3 loop reads CASSYSRQGADEQFF. The CDR3 DNA sequence: TGTGCCAGCAGTTACTCTCGGCAGGGGGCAGATGAGCAGTTCTTC.

This chain joins TRBV2 and TRBJ1-3; 8 bases fit TRBD1. Unmatched junction bases numbered 6, after V lost 5 bases and J lost 3 bases. This CDR3 contains 15 residues. The germline CDR1 and CDR2 sequences are SNHLY and FYNNEI. The CDR3: CASSYLQGGGNTIYF. The CDR3 region has the DNA TGTGCCAGCAGTTACCTACAGGGGGGTGGAAACACCATATATTTT.

The chain is built from TRBV2 and TRBJ1-2, with D possibly being TRBD1 (6 bases). The V gene lost 5 bases and the J gene lost 2 bases, with 12 bases spanning the gap. The CDR3 consists of 14 residues. Per the germline V gene, CDR1 is SNHLY and CDR2 is FYNNEI. The CDR3 DNA sequence: TGTGCCAGCAGTACACAGGGCCTCAACTATGGCTACACCTTC. It translates to CASSTQGLNYGYTF.

This rearrangement joins TRBV27 to TRBJ1-5; D unclear. Per the germline V gene, CDR1 is MNHEY and CDR2 is SMNVEV (reference sequence). The CDR3 consists of 15 residues. V shed 2 bases and J shed 2 bases, with 10 bases lying between them. The CDR3 here is CASSLTWRRNQPQHF. The CDR3 DNA sequence: TGTGCCAGCAGTTTAACATGGAGGCGCAATCAGCCCCAGCATTTT.

Here the CDR3 DNA reads TGTGCCAGCAGCGTAGCTCTTCCGACTAGTTCTGGAAACACCATATATTTT. Its translation is CASSVALPTSSGNTIYF. The chain is built from TRBV9 and TRBJ1-3; D not resolved. The length of the CDR3 is 17 residues. V lost 0 bases to trimming and J lost 1 base, with 14 bases between them. CDR1 and CDR2 (germline): SGDLS, YYNGEE.